One sample yielded the 3 T cell receptor beta chains listed below, sequenced in a study of blood T cell repertoires in COVID-19. The method was immunoSEQ multiplex PCR; TCRdb's version includes in-frame clones alone and lacks a portion of them. The sample carries 200,000 to 250,000 clones, about 86% recorded once. The sample comprised peripheral blood. Source of these receptors: a woman in her twenties or thirties who had recovered from COVID-19.

V gene TRBV7-9 combines with J gene TRBJ2-7, with 11 positions matching TRBD1. With 5 bases clipped from V and 6 bases from J, the junction kept 6 bases outside the gene matches. Germline V CDR1 and CDR2: SEHNR, FQNEAQ (reference sequence). The CDR3 extends over 14 amino acids. The chain's CDR3 is CASSRGQGVGEQYF. The CDR3 DNA sequence: TGTGCCAGCAGCCGGGGACAGGGGGTCGGCGAGCAGTACTTC. The complete variable domain, with remaining parts taken from reference TRBV7-9 and TRBJ2-7, reads DTGVSQNPRHKITKRGQNVTFRCDPISEHNRLYWYRQTLGQGPEFLTYFQNEAQLEKSRLLSDRFSAERPKGSFSTLEIQRTEQGDSAMYLCASSRGQGVGEQYFGPGTRLTVT.

This chain uses TRBV7-9 with TRBJ2-3, with D tentatively TRBD2 (6 bases). Trimming left V 4 bases short and J 2 bases short, with 16 bases between. In germline, CDR1 is SEHNR, CDR2 FQNEAQ (reference sequence). The CDR3 is made up of 16 amino acids. CDR3 nucleotides: TGTGCCAGCAGCTCTTCGGACTACGGGACCACAGATACGCAGTATTTT. Translated: CASSSSDYGTTDTQYF.

This clone was seen just once. The genes are TRBV10-1 and TRBJ2-7; 7 positions agree with TRBD2. This CDR3 spans 14 amino acids. Trimming removed 6 bases from V and 3 bases from J; junction bases left unmatched: 8. CDR1 is WNHNN and CDR2 is SYGVQD in the germline V gene (reference sequence). CDR3 DNA sequence: TGCGCCAGCAGCGAGGGACTAACCAACTACGAGCAGTACTTC. The encoded protein is CASSEGLTNYEQYF.